This entry lists 20 T cell receptor beta chains sequenced from one sample in a study of T cells in Graves' hyperthyroidism and ophthalmopathy. TCR beta CDR3 region amplification was performed from RNA transcripts. Initially, a first-round RT-PCR of the TCR CDR3 employed the HTBI primer set. One entry per CDR3 protein results from TCRdb running MiXCR on the multiplex PCR reads. The table shows approximately 640,000 distinct CDR3 sequences, with under 20% occurring only once. Sequencing was performed on blood. The receptors come from a woman under 40 with Graves' hyperthyroidism.

This clonotype came up many times. The chain is built from TRBV5-1 and TRBJ1-2; maybe TRBD1 (6 bases). Germline CDR1 is SGHRS and CDR2 is YFSETQ. This CDR3 is 16 amino acids long. With 4 bases removed from V and 4 bases from J, the gap between germline ends came to 20 bases. The chain's CDR3 is CASSTQPTGQGYGYTF. The CDR3 nucleotides read TGCGCCAGCAGCACGCAACCGACAGGTCAGGGCTATGGCTACACCTTC. The full variable domain, completed using reference TRBV5-1 and TRBJ1-2, is KAGVTQTPRYLIKTRGQQVTLSCSPISGHRSVSWYQQTPGQGLQFLFEYFSETQRNKGNFPGRFSGRQFSNSRSEMNVSTLELGDSALYLCASSTQPTGQGYGYTFGSGTRLTVV.

This sequence joins TRBV13 and TRBJ1-3; D perhaps matches TRBD1 (6 bases). Germline CDR1 and CDR2: PRHDT and FYEKMQ (reference sequence). Trimming stripped 0 bases from V and 4 bases from J, with 10 bases between. The CDR3 spans 15 residues. This chain's CDR3 is CASSLGPGGGNTIYF. The DNA for the CDR3 is TGTGCCAGCAGCTTAGGTCCGGGGGGCGGAAACACCATATATTTT.

In its sample, this clonotype was seen many times. The J gene is TRBJ2-7, the V gene TRBV6-1; 9 nucleotides match TRBD2. The CDR3 has 16 residues. J gave up 2 bases and V 4 bases, and 9 bases lay outside the gene matches. The V gene's germline CDR1 is MNHNS and CDR2 SASEGT. CDR3 sequence (DNA): TGTGCCAGCAGTGGCAGCGGAGCGGGAGGTACCTACGAGCAGTACTTC. Residues: CASSGSGAGGTYEQYF.

This clonotype was seen ten or more times. The rearrangement uses TRBV7-9 and TRBJ2-1, with D perhaps matching TRBD2 (5 bases). The CDR3 has 15 residues. The germline V gene encodes CDR1 SEHNR and CDR2 FQNEAQ (reference sequence). The ends were cut back, 6 bases at V and 0 bases at J, with 12 bases in the middle. This CDR3 reads CASRVTGSSYNEQFF. CDR3 coding DNA: TGTGCCAGCAGGGTAACGGGGAGCTCCTACAATGAGCAGTTCTTC.

This clonotype was counted ten times or more. This chain connects TRBV28 to TRBJ1-2; no definite D call. Germline CDR1 is MDHEN and CDR2 is SYDVKM. Trimming took 2 bases from V and 6 from J, leaving 13 bases between them. The CDR3 consists of 14 residues. As DNA, the CDR3 is TGTGCCAGCAGTTTAAACCAGAAGTTAAATGGCTACACCTTC. This encodes CASSLNQKLNGYTF.

Many counts were recorded for this clonotype. The chain uses TRBV7-2 and TRBJ2-5; TRBD2 aligns across 16 bases. The junction had 5 bases not matched to a gene; V was cut back by 4 bases and J by 0 bases. The germline V gene encodes CDR1 SGHTA and CDR2 FQGNSA. The CDR3 length is 18 residues. CDR3 nucleotide sequence: TGTGCCAGCAGCTACCTGGGACTAGCGGGAGGGTACCAAGAGACCCAGTACTTC. Residues: CASSYLGLAGGYQETQYF.

This clonotype occurred many times. This rearrangement joins TRBV6-1 to TRBJ2-7, with no clear D. The V gene lost 5 bases and the J gene lost 2 bases, with 16 bases spanning the gap. Germline V CDR1 and CDR2: MNHNS, SASEGT. The length of the CDR3 is 15 residues. CDR3 coding DNA: TGTGCCAGCAGTTTGGGCCAGGCGAAACCCTACGAGCAGTACTTC. This gives the protein CASSLGQAKPYEQYF.

The chain has TRBV7-8 and TRBJ2-5, with 13 nucleotides matching TRBD2. This CDR3 contains 19 residues. Trimming cost V 3 bases and J 3 bases; bases outside gene matches: 13. Germline loops: CDR1 SGHVS, CDR2 FQNEAQ. The CDR3 DNA is TGTGCCAGCAGCTTGGGGTTGGGACTAGCGGGAACGCTAGAAGAGACCCAGTACTTC. This gives the protein CASSLGLGLAGTLEETQYF.

This clonotype appeared many times. The chain is built from TRBV30 and TRBJ2-1; D may be TRBD2 (5 bases). Trimming left V 2 bases short and J 6 bases short, with 11 bases between. There are 13 residues in the CDR3. From germline, CDR1 is GTSNPN and CDR2 SVGIG (reference sequence). In nucleotides, the CDR3 is TGTGCCTGGAGTAAAGCGGAGACCAATGAGCAGTTCTTC. It translates to CAWSKAETNEQFF. The full variable domain, completed using reference TRBV30 and TRBJ2-1, is SQTIHQWPATLVQPVGSPLSLECTVEGTSNPNLYWYRQAAGRGLQLLFYSVGIGQISSEVPQNLSASRPQDRQFILSSKKLLLSDSGFYLCAWSKAETNEQFFGPGTRLTVL.

This chain joins TRBV7-9 and TRBJ2-7; 10 bases are a match to TRBD2. With 5 bases clipped from V and 4 bases from J, the junction kept 11 bases outside the gene matches. The germline CDR1 and CDR2 sequences are SEHNR and FQNEAQ (reference sequence). This CDR3 contains 16 residues. The CDR3 DNA sequence: TGTGCCAGCAGCCTACCACGGGCTAGCGGGAGTTACGAGCAGTACTTC. It codes for CASSLPRASGSYEQYF.

This clonotype showed up many times. The rearrangement joins TRBV28 to TRBJ2-5, with 7 bases fitting TRBD1. Unmatched junction bases numbered 15, after V lost 10 bases and J lost 1 base. The CDR3 loop spans 16 amino acids. Germline CDR1 MDHEN, CDR2 SYDVKM. CDR3 in DNA: TGTGCCACGACAGGAATCGGGACAGCCTCCCAAGAGACCCAGTACTTC. It translates to CATTGIGTASQETQYF.

A few counts support this clonotype. The chain couples TRBV19 to TRBJ1-5, with no clear D. Trimming took off 6 bases at V and 4 bases at J, with 10 bases between the two ends. The CDR3 is made up of 13 amino acids. Germline CDR1 is LNHDA and CDR2 is SQIVND (reference sequence). This CDR3 reads CASRWRGNQPQHF. The CDR3, as DNA: TGTGCCAGTAGATGGCGGGGAAATCAGCCCCAGCATTTT.

In this sample, this clonotype turned up many times. The CDR3 spells CASSTGVQETQYF. CDR3 nucleotides: TGTGCCAGTAGTACAGGGGTGCAAGAGACCCAGTACTTC. The rearrangement uses TRBV18 and TRBJ2-5; 7 positions match TRBD1. The germline V gene has CDR1 KGHSH and CDR2 LQKENI. The CDR3 extends over 13 amino acids. V shed 9 bases, J shed 2 bases, and the junction held 6 bases outside the gene matches.

There are a few counts of this clonotype. This sequence joins TRBV5-6 and TRBJ2-7; 7 positions agree with TRBD2. CDR3 length equals 14 residues. V shed 3 bases and J 5 bases; nucleotides not matched to a gene: 8. Germline-derived CDR1 and CDR2 are SGHDT and YYEEEE. Here the CDR3 DNA reads TGTGCCAGCAGCTGGGGCGGGAGCCCCCACGAGCAGTACTTC. Translated, it gives CASSWGGSPHEQYF.

V is TRBV27 and J is TRBJ2-1, with D perhaps matching TRBD1 or TRBD2 (5 bases each). V lost 2 bases, J lost 7 bases, and 21 bases lay in between. CDR1 and CDR2 from the germline V gene are MNHEY and SMNVEV (reference sequence). The CDR3 loop spans 17 amino acids. As DNA, the CDR3 is TGTGCCAGCAGTTTAGGGACCTCTGGAGGCTTGGGTAATGAGCAGTTCTTC. This sequence encodes CASSLGTSGGLGNEQFF.

CDR3 nucleotides: TGTGCCTGGGACAGGGAGGACTACGAGCAGTACTTC. This translates into CAWDREDYEQYF. The chain links TRBV30 to TRBJ2-7, with D tentatively TRBD1 (7 bases). This CDR3 is built from 12 residues. V lost 5 bases, J lost 3 bases, and 11 bases lay in between. In germline, CDR1 is GTSNPN, CDR2 SVGIG (reference sequence). Combining the CDR3 with reference TRBV30 and TRBJ2-7 gives the whole variable domain SQTIHQWPATLVQPVGSPLSLECTVEGTSNPNLYWYRQAAGRGLQLLFYSVGIGQISSEVPQNLSASRPQDRQFILSSKKLLLSDSGFYLCAWDREDYEQYFGPGTRLTVT.

This clonotype was seen at least ten times. The rearrangement joins TRBV28 to TRBJ2-7, with D possibly matching TRBD2 (5 bases). The V and J ends lost 5 bases and 5 bases respectively, with 10 bases between them. Germline assignment: CDR1 MDHEN and CDR2 SYDVKM. This CDR3 region has 12 residues. This CDR3 is CASSLTSNEQYF. CDR3 nucleotides: TGTGCCAGCAGTCTTACTAGTAACGAGCAGTACTTC.

This clonotype was recorded at least ten times. The chain recombines TRBV3-1 with TRBJ2-5; TRBD2 aligns across 8 bases. J lost 4 bases, V lost 4 bases, and 11 bases had no gene match. The length of the CDR3 is 16 residues. The V gene's germline CDR1 is LGHDT and CDR2 YNNKEL (reference sequence). CDR3: CASSPVVAGLVETQYF. CDR3 in DNA: TGTGCCAGCAGCCCGGTGGTAGCGGGACTTGTAGAGACCCAGTACTTC.

The genes are TRBV11-2 and TRBJ1-6; D is possibly TRBD1 (5 bases). The CDR3 sequence is 15 residues long. Trimming pared 4 bases from V and 10 bases from J, leaving 17 bases between. Germline V gene lookup returns CDR1 SGHAT and CDR2 FQNNGV. CDR3 in amino acids: CASSYVSGVFSPLHF. CDR3 in DNA: TGTGCCAGCAGCTACGTCTCGGGGGTTTTCTCACCCCTCCACTTT.

On this clonotype itself: Here the CDR3 omits its conserved ending phenylalanine or tryptophan, so a read error is the likely source. This chain connects TRBV27 to TRBJ1-6; D uncertain. The germline V gene encodes CDR1 MNHEY and CDR2 SMNVEV (reference sequence). The germline V and J ends were trimmed by 5 bases and 4 bases, with 3 bases remaining between them. This CDR3 comprises 12 residues. This CDR3 reads CASSHYNSPLHL. DNA of the CDR3: TGTGCCAGCAGTCATTATAATTCACCCCTCCACCTT.